Listed below are T cell receptor beta chains from one sample, sequenced in a study of blood T cells in healthy people across ages. A single record per CDR3 protein comes from TCRdb applying MiXCR to the 5' RACE reads. The data show about 800,000 distinct CDR3 sequences, roughly 25% seen once. In addition, the sample was reused for a study of T cells of mothers and their children.

Sequences were obtained from blood. The source of these receptors is a boy under 18 in good health. Both conserved end residues are part of each CDR3. Each record gives: CDR3 length, clone size, D gene, V gene, J gene, CDR3 DNA, CDR3 protein. A D gene is named only where the DNA matches it firmly. Part of the rows lack a size; the others show once, few, many or a class for expanded clones.

len: 14
abundance: NA
d_gene: TRBD1
v_gene: TRBV3-1
j_gene: TRBJ2-7
CDR3nt: TGTGCCAGCAGGTGGACAGGCTCTTCGGGGGAGCAGTACTTC
CDR3aa: CASRWTGSSGEQYF

len: 13
abundance: NA
d_gene: TRBD1
v_gene: TRBV7-8
j_gene: TRBJ2-7
CDR3nt: TGTGCCAGCAGCGGGGGACAGGGGGACGAGCAGTACTTC
CDR3aa: CASSGGQGDEQYF

len: 12
abundance: NA
d_gene: NA
v_gene: TRBV20-1
j_gene: TRBJ1-2
CDR3nt: TGCAGTGCTCGTACCGGGTCTTATGGCTACACCTTC
CDR3aa: CSARTGSYGYTF

len: 15
abundance: NA
d_gene: NA
v_gene: TRBV4-1
j_gene: TRBJ2-3
CDR3nt: TGCGCCAGCAGCCAAGGATCTAGCGACACAGATACGCAGTATTTT
CDR3aa: CASSQGSSDTDTQYF

len: 14
abundance: few
d_gene: NA
v_gene: TRBV28
j_gene: TRBJ2-7
CDR3nt: TGTGCCAGCAGTTTCTGGGGGATCTCCTACGAGCAGTACTTC
CDR3aa: CASSFWGISYEQYF

len: 15
abundance: NA
d_gene: NA
v_gene: TRBV18
j_gene: TRBJ1-1
CDR3nt: TGTGCCAGCTCACCGGTACTCTTGGAGGGCACTGAAGCTTTCTTT
CDR3aa: CASSPVLLEGTEAFF

len: 15
abundance: NA
d_gene: NA
v_gene: TRBV29-1
j_gene: TRBJ1-2
CDR3nt: TGCAGCGTTGAAGTGAATTGGGAGGGGTTCTATGGCTACACCTTC
CDR3aa: CSVEVNWEGFYGYTF

len: 17
abundance: NA
d_gene: NA
v_gene: TRBV7-9
j_gene: TRBJ2-6
CDR3nt: TGTGCCAGCAGCTTCGGCAGGCGTACCTCTGGGGCCAACGTCCTGACTTTC
CDR3aa: CASSFGRRTSGANVLTF

len: 15
abundance: few
d_gene: NA
v_gene: TRBV7-6
j_gene: TRBJ1-3
CDR3nt: TGTGCCAGCAGCTTAATTGGGGGCTCTGGAAACACCATATATTTT
CDR3aa: CASSLIGGSGNTIYF

len: 13
abundance: few
d_gene: NA
v_gene: TRBV10-3
j_gene: TRBJ2-7
CDR3nt: TGTGCCATCAGTGAGAACCAGGCCTACGAGCAGTACTTC
CDR3aa: CAISENQAYEQYF

len: 15
abundance: NA
d_gene: NA
v_gene: TRBV7-9
j_gene: TRBJ2-7
CDR3nt: TGTGCCAGCAGCTTAGATTTGGACAGCCTCTACGAGCAGTACTTC
CDR3aa: CASSLDLDSLYEQYF

len: 16
abundance: few
d_gene: NA
v_gene: TRBV29-1
j_gene: TRBJ1-4
CDR3nt: TGCAGCGTTGAAGTTACCCGAATCGGGGGATCCGAAAAACTGTTTTTT
CDR3aa: CSVEVTRIGGSEKLFF

len: 15
abundance: NA
d_gene: NA
v_gene: TRBV7-2
j_gene: TRBJ2-3
CDR3nt: TGTGCCAGCAGCCTCCAAGGGGGGGCGACAGATACGCAGTATTTT
CDR3aa: CASSLQGGATDTQYF

len: 11
abundance: NA
d_gene: TRBD2
v_gene: TRBV6-2/TRBV6-3
j_gene: TRBJ2-7
CDR3nt: TGTGCCTGCGGGGATAGCGGGAGGCTGTACTTC
CDR3aa: CACGDSGRLYF

len: 16
abundance: NA
d_gene: NA
v_gene: TRBV25-1
j_gene: TRBJ2-5
CDR3nt: TGTGCCAGCAGTGAGGGTGGTGGGGGCGCAGTCGAGACCCAGTACTTC
CDR3aa: CASSEGGGGAVETQYF

len: 16
abundance: NA
d_gene: NA
v_gene: TRBV20-1
j_gene: TRBJ2-4
CDR3nt: TGCAGTGCTAGAGATGGTGGGAGATCGGTCAAAAACATTCAGTACTTC
CDR3aa: CSARDGGRSVKNIQYF

len: 10
abundance: few
d_gene: TRBD1
v_gene: TRBV20-1
j_gene: TRBJ2-5
CDR3nt: TGCAGTGCCCCGGGCACAGGGGGGTACTTC
CDR3aa: CSAPGTGGYF

len: 16
abundance: few
d_gene: NA
v_gene: TRBV5-1
j_gene: TRBJ2-7
CDR3nt: TGCGCCAGCAGCTTGGGAGGGGCGCGCGGTTCCTACGAGCAGTACTTC
CDR3aa: CASSLGGARGSYEQYF

len: 17
abundance: NA
d_gene: TRBD2
v_gene: TRBV4-1
j_gene: TRBJ2-3
CDR3nt: TGCGCCAGCAGCCAAGTGGTAGCGGGGGTAACCACAGATACGCAGTATTTT
CDR3aa: CASSQVVAGVTTDTQYF

len: 15
abundance: NA
d_gene: NA
v_gene: TRBV5-1
j_gene: TRBJ2-5
CDR3nt: TGCGCCAGCAGCTTGGGGCTCGGCGTGGAAGAGACCCAGTACTTC
CDR3aa: CASSLGLGVEETQYF

len: 15
abundance: NA
d_gene: NA
v_gene: TRBV5-5
j_gene: TRBJ2-5
CDR3nt: TGTGCCAGCAGCTCCCTCGACCGACCCGAAGAGACCCAGTACTTC
CDR3aa: CASSSLDRPEETQYF

len: 15
abundance: NA
d_gene: NA
v_gene: TRBV7-6
j_gene: TRBJ1-4
CDR3nt: TGTGCCAGCAGCTTAGGACAGGAAACTAATGAAAAACTGTTTTTT
CDR3aa: CASSLGQETNEKLFF

len: 14
abundance: few
d_gene: NA
v_gene: TRBV7-9
j_gene: TRBJ2-2
CDR3nt: TGTGCCAGCAGCTCCCTCAGGGGCGCCGGGGAGCTGTTTTTT
CDR3aa: CASSSLRGAGELFF

len: 16
abundance: NA
d_gene: TRBD2
v_gene: TRBV7-2
j_gene: TRBJ2-1
CDR3nt: TGTGCCAGCAGCCTTTGGCTAGCGGGCTCCTACAATGAGCAGTTCTTC
CDR3aa: CASSLWLAGSYNEQFF

len: 13
abundance: NA
d_gene: NA
v_gene: TRBV12-3/TRBV12-4
j_gene: TRBJ2-3
CDR3nt: TGTGCCAGCAGACCGGACAGCACAGATGCGCAGTATTTT
CDR3aa: CASRPDSTDAQYF

len: 14
abundance: NA
d_gene: NA
v_gene: TRBV5-1
j_gene: TRBJ2-1
CDR3nt: TGCGCCAGCAGCGAGACAGGGGAGGGCAATGAGCAGTTCTTC
CDR3aa: CASSETGEGNEQFF

len: 13
abundance: NA
d_gene: NA
v_gene: TRBV11-2
j_gene: TRBJ1-4
CDR3nt: TGTGCCAGCAGCTTAGTTGGCACGGAAAAACTGTTTTTT
CDR3aa: CASSLVGTEKLFF

len: 17
abundance: NA
d_gene: NA
v_gene: TRBV7-9
j_gene: TRBJ2-3
CDR3nt: TGTGCCAGCAGCCACCCCGTTCGACTTCCAAACACAGATACGCAGTATTTT
CDR3aa: CASSHPVRLPNTDTQYF

len: 12
abundance: NA
d_gene: NA
v_gene: TRBV14
j_gene: TRBJ2-1
CDR3nt: TGTGCCAGCAGCCCACCTAACAATGAGCAGTTCTTC
CDR3aa: CASSPPNNEQFF

len: 15
abundance: NA
d_gene: TRBD1
v_gene: TRBV5-1
j_gene: TRBJ1-1
CDR3nt: TGCGCCAGCAGCGCCTTGACAGGGGGCGACACTGAAGCTTTCTTT
CDR3aa: CASSALTGGDTEAFF

len: 13
abundance: NA
d_gene: NA
v_gene: TRBV29-1
j_gene: TRBJ1-1
CDR3nt: TGCAGTGCCTCCGGGGGGGCCACACCTGAAGCTTTCTTT
CDR3aa: CSASGGATPEAFF

len: 15
abundance: NA
d_gene: NA
v_gene: TRBV19
j_gene: TRBJ2-4
CDR3nt: TGTGCCAGTAGTATAGATGGTGGTTCGGGTAACATTCAGTACTTC
CDR3aa: CASSIDGGSGNIQYF

len: 14
abundance: few
d_gene: TRBD2
v_gene: TRBV10-3
j_gene: TRBJ2-7
CDR3nt: TGTGCCATCAGTGAAGCGGGGGCCGAGGTCGAGCAGTACTTC
CDR3aa: CAISEAGAEVEQYF

len: 14
abundance: NA
d_gene: NA
v_gene: TRBV7-9
j_gene: TRBJ2-1
CDR3nt: TGTGCCAGCTTAGGGACACTACCCTACAATGAGCAGTTCTTC
CDR3aa: CASLGTLPYNEQFF

len: 16
abundance: NA
d_gene: NA
v_gene: TRBV20-1
j_gene: TRBJ2-3
CDR3nt: TGCAGTGCTAGGGGCTCTAGAGGGGCTGGGTGGGATACGCAGTATTTT
CDR3aa: CSARGSRGAGWDTQYF

len: 13
abundance: few
d_gene: NA
v_gene: TRBV9
j_gene: TRBJ2-5
CDR3nt: TGTGCCAGCAGCTTCCACCCGGAAGAGACCCAGTACTTC
CDR3aa: CASSFHPEETQYF

len: 14
abundance: NA
d_gene: NA
v_gene: TRBV29-1
j_gene: TRBJ2-1
CDR3nt: TGCAGCGTCTCGGGGCCGAGGATGGACGATGAGCAGTTCTTC
CDR3aa: CSVSGPRMDDEQFF

len: 13
abundance: few
d_gene: TRBD1
v_gene: TRBV12-3/TRBV12-4
j_gene: TRBJ2-7
CDR3nt: TGTGCCAGCAGGGACAGGGGTGCCTACGAGCAGTACTTC
CDR3aa: CASRDRGAYEQYF

len: 12
abundance: NA
d_gene: NA
v_gene: TRBV20-1
j_gene: TRBJ2-5
CDR3nt: TGCAGTGCTAGAGGGGCCCCGGAGACCCAGTACTTC
CDR3aa: CSARGAPETQYF

len: 14
abundance: few
d_gene: TRBD1
v_gene: TRBV20-1
j_gene: TRBJ2-5
CDR3nt: TGCAGTGCTAGCAACAGGGGGCGGAAAGAGACCCAGTACTTC
CDR3aa: CSASNRGRKETQYF

len: 16
abundance: few
d_gene: NA
v_gene: TRBV28
j_gene: TRBJ2-1
CDR3nt: TGTGCCAGCAGTTTCACAGCAGTGATTAGCTCGGGGGAGCAGTTCTTC
CDR3aa: CASSFTAVISSGEQFF

len: 11
abundance: NA
d_gene: NA
v_gene: TRBV29-1
j_gene: TRBJ2-5
CDR3nt: TGCAGCGTTCCGACGGAAGAGACCCAGTACTTC
CDR3aa: CSVPTEETQYF

len: 15
abundance: many
d_gene: TRBD1
v_gene: TRBV5-5
j_gene: TRBJ1-4
CDR3nt: TGTGCCAGCAGCTTGACCGGGGACAGGAATGAAAAACTGTTTTTT
CDR3aa: CASSLTGDRNEKLFF

len: 16
abundance: NA
d_gene: TRBD1
v_gene: TRBV6-1
j_gene: TRBJ1-3
CDR3nt: TGTGGCAGCAGTGAACAGGGGAGGCTGCCTGGAAACACCATATATTTT
CDR3aa: CGSSEQGRLPGNTIYF